This is a list of T cell receptor beta chains from one sample in a study of blood T cells in healthy people across ages. TCRdb reprocessed the 5' RACE reads with MiXCR, giving one entry per CDR3 protein. Among approximately 1.5 million distinct CDR3 sequences, 35% to 45% were seen once, and the ten largest hold about 3.8%. Sample: blood. Receptors originate from a woman aged 18-30 years in good health. The conserved cysteine and the conserved F or W are not part of the CDR3 here.

12	TRBV15	TRBJ1-2	ATSGDYRERGYT
12	TRBV5-4	NA	ASSTTGPGETQY
11	TRBV6-2/TRBV6-3	TRBJ2-7	ASTPQGWYEQY
12	TRBV12-3/TRBV12-4	TRBJ2-3	ASSLVRSINTQY
12	TRBV7-2	NA	ASSYPGVPYEQY
14	TRBV5-1	TRBJ1-1	ASSLEALTAWSEAF
11	TRBV19	TRBJ1-1	ASSRGAQTEAF
14	TRBV9	TRBJ1-3	ASSADRTISGNTIY
14	TRBV7-9	TRBJ2-1	ASSATTSGGDNEQF
11	TRBV6-6	TRBJ2-3	ASKSGRGDTQY
14	TRBV12-3/TRBV12-4	TRBJ2-3	ASSSSLAESTDTQY
13	TRBV5-4	TRBJ2-1	ASSSTSGSLGEQF
14	TRBV11-2	TRBJ2-2	ASSLFPGKNTGELF
13	TRBV7-9	TRBJ2-1	ASSFAVGGNNEQF
12	TRBV29-1	TRBJ1-1	SVEVRQSGTEAF
11	TRBV12-3/TRBV12-4	TRBJ1-5	ASSVIEDQPQH
9	TRBV20-1	TRBJ2-1	SARGVLGQF
11	TRBV4-3	TRBJ2-5	ASSAGLSETQY
14	TRBV6-5	TRBJ2-3	ASSSQGEGDTDTQY
11	TRBV9	TRBJ1-2	ASSGDRDYGYT
14	TRBV6-6	TRBJ2-1	ASSYSIGGTRDEQF
11	TRBV5-1	TRBJ1-1	ASTRAENTEAF
12	TRBV20-1	TRBJ1-2	SAREATTGFGYT
13	TRBV12-5	TRBJ2-5	ASGLVLRGSGTQY
10	TRBV29-1	TRBJ2-3	SVTGRTDTQY
13	TRBV3-1	TRBJ2-1	ASSQGGLAYNEQF
11	TRBV15	TRBJ1-5	ATSRRINQPQH
15	TRBV5-1	TRBJ2-5	ASSFGTSGSVWETQY
11	TRBV20-1	TRBJ2-5	SAPRGRLETQY
12	TRBV6-6	TRBJ2-7	ASRASGFSYEQY
12	TRBV2	TRBJ1-2	ASISLLWGYGYT
11	TRBV2	TRBJ1-2	ASNQDWRSGYT
14	TRBV5-1	TRBJ2-3	ASSPGPGLATDTQY
14	TRBV4-1	TRBJ2-1	ASSRPTSGRENEQF
12	TRBV29-1	TRBJ2-7	SARSDRLLDEQY
10	TRBV20-1	TRBJ1-2	SAKDRTYGYT
9	TRBV20-1	TRBJ2-1	SANRAYEQF
15	TRBV6-2/TRBV6-3	TRBJ2-1	ASRPTGTSDSYNEQF
13	TRBV27	TRBJ1-4	ASSPQGYGAKKLF
11	TRBV30	TRBJ2-2	ARSGTNTGELF
14	TRBV5-1	TRBJ2-7	ASSPWAAGGIYEQY
10	TRBV5-1	NA	ASSTTAYEQY
12	TRBV6-1	TRBJ1-2	ASRPNLGDHGYT
13	TRBV4-3	TRBJ1-5	ANSQDWTSNQPQH